Below, one T cell receptor (beta chain) is given with its context. This clonotype is regarded as medium-sized (0.01 to 0.1%). Its antigen is not yet known. There are no base qualities to consult, and no much larger clone falls within one base. The sample comes from a study of spatial heterogeneity in lung cancer (dated by TCRdb to the late 2010s). Notes on the research overall: More beta-chain than alpha-chain transcripts were consistently detected, likely reflecting higher beta-chain transcript abundance. In non-small cell lung cancer, the study quantitatively compared TCR alpha and beta repertoires across several tumor regions, matched nontumor lung, and blood. The study linked features of the TCR repertoire to counts of nonsynonymous mutations, which were determined by whole-exome sequencing of tumor tissue. Both alpha and beta chains were TCR-sequenced in samples taken at surgery, namely 220 tumor regions, 63 to 70 matched nontumor lung samples and around 53 PBMC samples. In the raw uncorrected reads, each unique combination of TCR and UMI appeared more than ten times on average. Results the study describes overall, beyond this receptor: Confirming at a functional level the hypothesis that regional TCRs recognize regional mutations was considered to require additional single-cell paired TCR alpha and beta sequencing.

The method was 5' RACE. The reads were generated on a NextSeq 500. To allow correction of PCR and sequencing errors, the TCR library protocol tagged every TCR cDNA molecule with a unique molecular identifier. The paper's processing steps were these. TCR identification, UMI-based error correction and CDR3 extraction were performed with Decombinator tools. Expanded TCRs were defined as those above a frequency of 2 per 1,000, corresponding to the top 1% of the tumor frequency distribution. Renyi diversity was calculated using the R vegan package after each repertoire was subsampled 100 times to 5,000 TCRs. CDR3 similarity networks were constructed using string-kernel similarity of amino acid triplets, with links drawn between CDR3s whose pairwise similarity was above 0.82. The public reads were run again by TCRdb, first through fastp at Q25 and then through MiXCR, and only productive beta chains were kept. Entries are consolidated by CDR3 protein sequence, retaining the most common genes and DNA. The V and J calls follow TCRdb's processing rather than the paper's. Counted in this sample were fewer than 9,500 distinct CDR3 sequences; 9.7% of them appeared once. Less than 30% of the sample is in the top ten clones.

The time point label on this specimen signifies: sample taken at primary tumor resection. The donors were more than 60 patients from the lung TRACERx cohort who had early-stage, untreated non-small cell lung cancer. Without any cell sorting, TCR sequencing was performed on whole RNA extracted either from tumor and nontumor lung tissue or from cryopreserved PBMC samples. A patient was chosen for TCR sequencing only when enough RNA was available from at least two tumor regions. A lung pathologist reviewed the tumor and adjacent nontumor lung specimens before the specimens were selected. The germline V gene gives CDR1 as SGHAT and CDR2 as FQNNGV. Counted from cysteine to phenylalanine, this CDR3 has 16 amino acids. The retained sequence is limited to the CDR3, 48 bases, with the frame set at the first base. Trimming at the junction amounts to 5 bases on V and 0 bases on J, and the germline ends lie 14 bases apart.

The input for sequencing was normal lung tissue next to the tumor, taken at surgery. The source of this sequence is a male donor with early-stage non-small cell lung cancer. The rearrangement joined TRBV11-2 to TRBJ2-1, with no reliable assignment of the D segment. The DNA is TGTGCCAGCAGCACACGACCGGCGGACTCCTACAATGAGCAGTTCTTC. Its translation is CASSTRPADSYNEQFF.